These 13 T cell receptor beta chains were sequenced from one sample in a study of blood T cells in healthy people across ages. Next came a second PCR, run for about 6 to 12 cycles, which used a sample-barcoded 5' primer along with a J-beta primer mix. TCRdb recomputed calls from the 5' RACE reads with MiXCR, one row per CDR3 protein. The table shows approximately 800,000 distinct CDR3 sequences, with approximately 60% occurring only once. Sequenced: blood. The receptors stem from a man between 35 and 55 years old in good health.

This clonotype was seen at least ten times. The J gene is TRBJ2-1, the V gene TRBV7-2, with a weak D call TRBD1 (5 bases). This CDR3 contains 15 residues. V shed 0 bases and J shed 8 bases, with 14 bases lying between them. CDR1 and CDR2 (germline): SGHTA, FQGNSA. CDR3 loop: CASSLAPGLGHEQFF. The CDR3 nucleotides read TGTGCCAGCAGCTTAGCGCCAGGGCTAGGCCATGAGCAGTTCTTC.

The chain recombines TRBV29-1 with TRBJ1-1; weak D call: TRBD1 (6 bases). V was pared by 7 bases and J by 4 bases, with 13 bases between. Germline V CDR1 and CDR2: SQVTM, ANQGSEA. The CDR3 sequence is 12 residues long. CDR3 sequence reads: CSAKWGATEAFF. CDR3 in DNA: TGCAGCGCTAAGTGGGGGGCCACTGAAGCTTTCTTT.

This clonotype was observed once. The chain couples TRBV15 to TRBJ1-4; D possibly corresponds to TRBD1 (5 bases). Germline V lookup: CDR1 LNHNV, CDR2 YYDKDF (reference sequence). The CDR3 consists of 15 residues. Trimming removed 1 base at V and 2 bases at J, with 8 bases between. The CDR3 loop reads CATSRVGGTNEKLFF. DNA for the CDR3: TGTGCCACCAGCAGAGTTGGGGGGACTAATGAAAAACTGTTTTTT.

The CDR3: CAIRSKGRSGANVLTF. As DNA, the CDR3 is TGTGCCATCCGGTCTAAGGGCCGCTCTGGGGCCAACGTCCTGACTTTC. V is TRBV10-3 and J is TRBJ2-6; D gene uncertain. The germline V gene has CDR1 ENHRY and CDR2 SYGVKD. This CDR3 comprises 16 residues. Trimming stripped 8 bases from V and 0 bases from J, with 14 bases between.

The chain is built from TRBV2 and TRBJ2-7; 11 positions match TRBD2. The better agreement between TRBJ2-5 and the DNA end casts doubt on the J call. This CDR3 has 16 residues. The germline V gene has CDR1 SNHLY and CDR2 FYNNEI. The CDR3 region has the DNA TGTGCCAGCAGTCTGGGGACTAGCGGAAACGTGGGGACCCAGTACTTC. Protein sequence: CASSLGTSGNVGTQYF.

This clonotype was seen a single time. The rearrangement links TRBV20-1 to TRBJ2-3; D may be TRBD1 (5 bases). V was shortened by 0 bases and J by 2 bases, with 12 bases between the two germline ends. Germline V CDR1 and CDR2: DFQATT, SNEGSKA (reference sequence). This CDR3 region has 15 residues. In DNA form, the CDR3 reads TGCAGTGCTAGAGATCAGGACATGGCCACAGATACGCAGTATTTT. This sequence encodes CSARDQDMATDTQYF.

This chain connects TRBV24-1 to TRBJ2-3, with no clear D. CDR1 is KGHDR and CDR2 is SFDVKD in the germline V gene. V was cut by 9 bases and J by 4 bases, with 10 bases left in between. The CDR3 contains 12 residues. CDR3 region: CATVVVADTQYF. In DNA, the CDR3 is TGTGCCACCGTCGTCGTGGCAGATACGCAGTATTTT.

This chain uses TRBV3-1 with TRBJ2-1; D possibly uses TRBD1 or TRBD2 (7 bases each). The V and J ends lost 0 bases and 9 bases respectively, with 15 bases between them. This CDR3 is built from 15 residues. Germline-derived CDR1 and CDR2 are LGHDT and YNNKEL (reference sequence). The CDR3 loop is CASSQDPGRGGEQFF. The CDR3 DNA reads TGTGCCAGCAGCCAAGATCCGGGCAGGGGGGGTGAGCAGTTCTTC.

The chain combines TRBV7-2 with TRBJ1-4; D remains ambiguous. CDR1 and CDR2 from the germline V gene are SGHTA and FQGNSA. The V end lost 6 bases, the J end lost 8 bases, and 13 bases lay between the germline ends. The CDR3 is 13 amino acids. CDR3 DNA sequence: TGTGCCAGCAGACTATCCTCTCGAGAAAAACTGTTTTTT. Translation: CASRLSSREKLFF.

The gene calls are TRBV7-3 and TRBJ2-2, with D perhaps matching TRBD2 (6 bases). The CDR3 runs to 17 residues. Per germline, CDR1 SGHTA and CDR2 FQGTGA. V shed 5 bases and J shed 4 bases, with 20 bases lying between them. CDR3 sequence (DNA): TGTGCCAGCAGCCCAAACCCGAGGGGCGGGATCACCGGGGAGCTGTTTTTT. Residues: CASSPNPRGGITGELFF.

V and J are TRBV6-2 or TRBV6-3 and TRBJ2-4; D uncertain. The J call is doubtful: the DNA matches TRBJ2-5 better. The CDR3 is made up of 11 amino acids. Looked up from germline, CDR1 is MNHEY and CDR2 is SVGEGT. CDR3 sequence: CASSYPETQYF. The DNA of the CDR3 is TGTGCCAGCAGTTACCCCGAGACCCAGTACTTC.

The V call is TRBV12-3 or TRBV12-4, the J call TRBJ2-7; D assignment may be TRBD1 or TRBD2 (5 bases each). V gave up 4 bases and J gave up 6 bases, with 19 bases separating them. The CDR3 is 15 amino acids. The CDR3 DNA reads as TGTGCCAGCAGTTCTTCCCCAGGGACGGCTGGCGAGCAGTACTTC. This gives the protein CASSSSPGTAGEQYF.

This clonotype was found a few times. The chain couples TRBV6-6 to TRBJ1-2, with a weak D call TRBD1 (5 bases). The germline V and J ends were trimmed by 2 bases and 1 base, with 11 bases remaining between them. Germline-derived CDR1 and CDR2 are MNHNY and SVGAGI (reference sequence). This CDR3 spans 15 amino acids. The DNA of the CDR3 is TGTGCCAGCAGTTACATGGCAGGGAGTAACTATGGCTACACCTTC. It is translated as CASSYMAGSNYGYTF.